A single sample gave rise to the 25 T cell receptor beta chains below, sequenced in a study of shared clonotypes between healthy human individuals (dated by TCRdb to about 2020). Library generation was performed with the immunoSEQ multiplex PCR assay. TCRdb limited this immuneACCESS table to in-frame rearrangements with V and J called. A share of clones is missing; checked studies link under half to unresolved V genes, and the rest is unexplained. This sample holds 2 million to 2.5 million clones; roughly 93% were observed only once. Of the sample, about 0.38% is held by the ten largest clones. The sequenced sample was naive CD4+ T cells from PBMCs. According to the study, the label for this sample's cell subset or site signals: CD45RA+ positively selected. The receptors derive from a man younger than 30 in good health. Some clones in this sample may be carry-over from other donors' samples.

The V gene is TRBV18, the J gene TRBJ1-1; D remains unclear. Germline assignment: CDR1 KGHSH and CDR2 LQKENI. Trimming pared 6 bases from V and 1 base from J, leaving 15 bases between. There are 15 residues in the CDR3. In DNA, the CDR3 is TGTGCCAGCTCGGATAGAACAGCTTCGAACACTGAAGCTTTCTTT. Its protein is CASSDRTASNTEAFF. Full variable domain (outside the CDR3, taken from reference TRBV18 and TRBJ1-1): NAGVMQNPRHLVRRRGQEARLRCSPMKGHSHVYWYRQLPEEGLKFMVYLQKENIIDESGMPKERFSAEFPKEGPSILRIQQVVRGDSAAYFCASSDRTASNTEAFFGQGTRLTVV.

The chain links TRBV27 to TRBJ2-7; D might be TRBD1 or TRBD2, each matching 5 bases. V lost 7 bases and J lost 11, with 18 bases in between. CDR1 and CDR2 from the germline V gene are MNHEY and SMNVEV (reference sequence). This CDR3 has 12 amino acids. The CDR3 DNA is TGTGCCAGCAAACAAACCGGGACGGTCGAGTACTTC. It translates to CASKQTGTVEYF.

The chain is built from TRBV10-1 and TRBJ1-2; weak D call: TRBD1 (6 bases). This CDR3 spans 14 amino acids. Germline CDR1 reads WNHNN; CDR2 reads SYGVQD (reference sequence). V was trimmed by 0 bases and J by 8 bases, leaving 13 bases between them. CDR3 in amino acids: CASSESRTGRGYTF. The CDR3 DNA follows: TGCGCCAGCAGTGAGTCGCGTACAGGGCGAGGCTACACCTTC.

The chain uses TRBV9 and TRBJ2-3; 7 nucleotides agree with TRBD2. V dropped 3 bases and J dropped 2; count of bases not matched to a gene: 9. The CDR3 has 16 amino acids. Germline V gene data show CDR1 as SGDLS and CDR2 as YYNGEE. CDR3: CASSEKRAGSTDTQYF. CDR3 coding DNA: TGTGCCAGCAGCGAAAAGAGAGCGGGATCCACAGATACGCAGTATTTT.

The rearrangement uses TRBV7-3 and TRBJ1-1, with TRBD1 as a possible D gene (6 bases). Germline-derived CDR1 and CDR2 are SGHTA and FQGTGA. The CDR3 is 14 residues long. Trimming cost V 5 bases and J 2 bases, with 12 bases left between them. As DNA, the CDR3 is TGTGCCAGCAGCCTAGGACAGTACAACACTGAAGCTTTCTTT. This translates into CASSLGQYNTEAFF.

The chain is built from TRBV30 and TRBJ1-1; D ambiguous. The CDR3 is 13 amino acids. The V end lost 4 bases, the J end lost 0 bases, and 9 bases lay between the germline ends. The germline V gene encodes CDR1 GTSNPN and CDR2 SVGIG (reference sequence). CDR3 nucleotide sequence: TGTGCCTGGACCCACGGGATGAACACTGAAGCTTTCTTT. This encodes CAWTHGMNTEAFF. Full variable domain (missing parts from reference TRBV30 and TRBJ1-1): SQTIHQWPATLVQPVGSPLSLECTVEGTSNPNLYWYRQAAGRGLQLLFYSVGIGQISSEVPQNLSASRPQDRQFILSSKKLLLSDSGFYLCAWTHGMNTEAFFGQGTRLTVV.

The chain combines TRBV11-2 with TRBJ2-1, with D perhaps matching TRBD2 (5 bases). Germline lookup yields CDR1 SGHAT and CDR2 FQNNGV. V dropped 0 bases and J dropped 4 bases, with 10 bases sitting between them. The CDR3 is 15 amino acids. CDR3 sequence reads: CASSLDGSGYNEQFF. The DNA for the CDR3 is TGTGCCAGCAGCTTAGATGGGAGCGGTTACAATGAGCAGTTCTTC.

Notes on this clone: The same CDR3 can be traced to other DNA sequences in this sample. The CDR3 coding sequence is TGTGCCAGTAGCACCGGACTTGGCAATCAGCCCCAGCATTTT. Protein: CASSTGLGNQPQHF. The rearrangement uses TRBV19 and TRBJ1-5; no clear D gene. V was pared by 6 bases and J by 2 bases, with 11 bases between. The germline V gene has CDR1 LNHDA and CDR2 SQIVND (reference sequence). The CDR3 is 14 amino acids. Filled out from reference TRBV19 and TRBJ1-5, the complete variable domain reads DGGITQSPKYLFRKEGQNVTLSCEQNLNHDAMYWYRQDPGQGLRLIYYSQIVNDFQKGDIAEGYSVSREKKESFPLTVTSAQKNPTAFYLCASSTGLGNQPQHFGDGTRLSIL.

This chain connects TRBV28 to TRBJ1-5, with 9 positions matching TRBD1. The CDR3 runs to 18 residues. Germline CDR1 and CDR2: MDHEN and SYDVKM. The trim removed 2 bases at V and 3 bases at J, leaving 11 bases unmatched. For the CDR3, the DNA is TGTGCCAGCAGTTTACCCCCGGACAGGGGAAACGACAATCAGCCCCAGCATTTT. Its translation is CASSLPPDRGNDNQPQHF.

The chain has TRBV7-3 and TRBJ2-7, with TRBD2 matching 13 bases. There are 14 residues in the CDR3. Germline V gene data show CDR1 as SGHTA and CDR2 as FQGTGA. Unmatched junction bases numbered 4, after V lost 5 bases and J lost 6 bases. Here the CDR3 reads CASSLGTSGTEQYF. Here the CDR3 DNA reads TGTGCCAGCAGCCTTGGGACTAGCGGGACCGAGCAGTACTTC. The variable domain in full, with the rest retrieved from reference TRBV7-3 and TRBJ2-7, is GAGVSQTPSNKVTEKGKYVELRCDPISGHTALYWYRQSLGQGPEFLIYFQGTGAADDSGLPNDRFFAVRPEGSVSTLKIQRTERGDSAVYLCASSLGTSGTEQYFGPGTRLTVT.

The CDR3 loop is CASSLTSGRALEDNEQFF. Here the CDR3 DNA reads TGTGCCAGCAGCTTAACTAGCGGGAGGGCCTTAGAGGACAATGAGCAGTTCTTC. The chain uses TRBV7-3 and TRBJ2-1, with 11 nucleotides matching TRBD2. Trimming removed 0 bases from V and 5 bases from J; junction bases left unmatched: 9. The germline CDR1 and CDR2 sequences are SGHTA and FQGTGA. There are 18 residues in the CDR3.

V is TRBV11-2 and J is TRBJ2-7, with D unclear. CDR1 and CDR2 (germline): SGHAT, FQNNGV. V was shortened by 5 bases and J by 0 bases, with 14 bases between the two germline ends. This CDR3 is built from 15 residues. The CDR3 loop is CASSPGGTSSYEQYF. The CDR3 DNA reads as TGTGCCAGCAGCCCTGGTGGCACGTCCTCCTACGAGCAGTACTTC. The full variable domain, completed using reference TRBV11-2 and TRBJ2-7, is EAGVAQSPRYKIIEKRQSVAFWCNPISGHATLYWYQQILGQGPKLLIQFQNNGVVDDSQLPKDRFSAERLKGVDSTLKIQPAKLEDSAVYLCASSPGGTSSYEQYFGPGTRLTVT.

This chain connects TRBV30 to TRBJ1-6; TRBD1 is a possible D gene (6 bases). V was pared by 8 bases and J by 7 bases, with 12 bases between. The CDR3 sequence is 12 residues long. The germline CDR1 and CDR2 sequences are GTSNPN and SVGIG (reference sequence). CDR3 DNA sequence: TGTGCCCTAGGACAGTCCAATTCACCCCTCCACTTT. This codes for CALGQSNSPLHF.

In this sample, this clone turned up once. V usage is TRBV11-3 and J usage is TRBJ2-1; 7 bases are shared with TRBD2. Germline trimming cut 5 bases from V and 0 bases from J; bases unmatched to any gene: 7. The CDR3 sequence is 16 residues long. Looked up from germline, CDR1 is SGHNT and CDR2 is YENEEA. For the CDR3, the DNA is TGTGCCAGCAGCGGTCTAGCGGAAAGCTCCTACAATGAGCAGTTCTTC. Translating it yields CASSGLAESSYNEQFF.

This chain links TRBV27 with TRBJ2-1, with 7 nucleotides matching TRBD2. CDR3 length: 17 amino acids. Germline V gene data show CDR1 as MNHEY and CDR2 as SMNVEV (reference sequence). J gave up 2 bases and V 6 bases, and 13 bases lay outside the gene matches. The CDR3 DNA reads TGTGCCAGCAGATCTAATGGGGGAGGGTACCCCTACAATGAGCAGTTCTTC. Its translation: CASRSNGGGYPYNEQFF.

Only one count was recorded for this clone. The chain uses TRBV19 and TRBJ1-2; TRBD1 matches at 7 bases. Trimming at V came to 3 bases and at J to 7 bases, leaving 5 bases not matched to a gene. Germline CDR1 is LNHDA and CDR2 is SQIVND (reference sequence). This CDR3 is 13 amino acids long. The CDR3 spells CASSIPGQPGYTF. The DNA of the CDR3 is TGTGCCAGTAGTATCCCGGGACAGCCTGGCTACACCTTC.

This chain connects TRBV11-2 to TRBJ1-3; D gene ambiguous. Trimming removed 4 bases from V and 0 bases from J, with 13 bases in between. Germline V gives CDR1 SGHAT, CDR2 FQNNGV. This CDR3 has 16 amino acids. CDR3 nucleotides: TGTGCCAGCAGCTGGGCAGCCGGGAACTCTGGAAACACCATATATTTT. It codes for CASSWAAGNSGNTIYF.

The rearrangement joins TRBV6-1 to TRBJ2-1, with TRBD2 identical over 12 bases. Losses at the gene ends were 8 bases for V and 9 bases for J; bases not matched to a gene: 8. Per germline, CDR1 MNHNS and CDR2 SASEGT. The CDR3 loop spans 14 amino acids. The CDR3, as DNA: TGTGCCAGCCTGAGACTAGCGGGAGACTTTGAGCAGTTCTTC. It translates to CASLRLAGDFEQFF.

The rearrangement links TRBV27 to TRBJ1-1; a possible D gene is TRBD1 (6 bases). Germline V lookup: CDR1 MNHEY, CDR2 SMNVEV (reference sequence). V was shortened by 5 bases and J by 3 bases, with 16 bases between the two germline ends. The CDR3 is 15 amino acids. The chain's CDR3 is CASSRDRGRDTEAFF. CDR3 DNA: TGTGCCAGCAGTCGAGACCGGGGGCGGGACACTGAAGCTTTCTTT.

The rearrangement uses TRBV10-1 and TRBJ2-7; 10 nucleotides match TRBD1. The J segment lost 3 bases and the V segment lost 6 bases, leaving 2 bases of the junction unmatched. From germline, CDR1 is WNHNN and CDR2 SYGVQD (reference sequence). The CDR3 sequence is 13 residues long. Written as DNA, the CDR3 is TGCGCCAGCAGCCGGGACAGGGGCTACGAGCAGTACTTC. Its translation is CASSRDRGYEQYF.

This chain joins TRBV7-8 and TRBJ1-3; 8 nucleotides agree with TRBD1. This CDR3 contains 15 residues. J was trimmed by 1 base and V by 5 bases; bases with no gene match: 4. Germline-derived CDR1 and CDR2 are SGHVS and FQNEAQ. The CDR3 region has the DNA TGTGCCAGCAGCGTTCAGGGGGCTTCTGGAAACACCATATATTTT. This gives the protein CASSVQGASGNTIYF.

The V and J genes are TRBV11-3 and TRBJ2-3; 10 positions agree with TRBD2. CDR1 SGHNT and CDR2 YENEEA come from the germline V gene. This CDR3 has 15 residues. Trimming at V came to 3 bases and at J to 2 bases, leaving 2 bases not matched to a gene. The CDR3 coding sequence is TGTGCCAGCAGCTTTAGCGGGGGGATCACAGATACGCAGTATTTT. It yields the protein CASSFSGGITDTQYF.

As regards this clone: A much larger clone sits a single nucleotide away, making a read error possible. This chain links TRBV10-3 with TRBJ2-1, with TRBD2 identical over 13 bases. Germline CDR1 ENHRY, CDR2 SYGVKD. Unmatched junction bases numbered 2, after V lost 5 bases and J lost 4 bases. CDR3 size: 15 residues. CDR3 bases: TGTGCCATCAGTAGACTAGCGGGAGGTTACAATGAGCAGTTCTTC. This codes for CAISRLAGGYNEQFF.

The V gene is TRBV5-4, the J gene TRBJ2-6; D unresolved. The germline gives CDR1 SGHNT, CDR2 YYREEE (reference sequence). V was cut by 4 bases and J by 0 bases, with 8 bases left in between. The CDR3 consists of 15 residues. CDR3 sequence: CASSDRTSGANVLTF. Here the CDR3 DNA reads TGTGCCAGCAGCGACCGCACCTCTGGGGCCAACGTCCTGACTTTC.

This chain joins TRBV6-1 and TRBJ2-2; the D is unclear. The CDR3 extends over 14 amino acids. Per germline, CDR1 MNHNS and CDR2 SASEGT. The V and J ends lost 10 bases and 6 bases respectively, with 18 bases between them. The CDR3 DNA reads TGTGCCACTTCGAATAGCATCTTAGCCGGGGAGCTGTTTTTT. This encodes CATSNSILAGELFF.